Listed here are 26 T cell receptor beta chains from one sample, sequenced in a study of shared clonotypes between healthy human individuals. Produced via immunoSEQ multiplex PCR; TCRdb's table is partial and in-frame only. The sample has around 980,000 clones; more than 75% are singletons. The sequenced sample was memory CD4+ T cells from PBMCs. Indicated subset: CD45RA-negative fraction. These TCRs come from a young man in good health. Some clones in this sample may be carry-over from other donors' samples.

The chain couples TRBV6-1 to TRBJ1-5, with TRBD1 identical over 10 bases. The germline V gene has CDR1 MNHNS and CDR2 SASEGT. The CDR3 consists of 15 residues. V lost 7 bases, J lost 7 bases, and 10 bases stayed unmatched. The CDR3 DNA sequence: TGTGCCAGCAATGACAGGGGGCTCGGTAGACAGCCCCAGCATTTT. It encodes CASNDRGLGRQPQHF.

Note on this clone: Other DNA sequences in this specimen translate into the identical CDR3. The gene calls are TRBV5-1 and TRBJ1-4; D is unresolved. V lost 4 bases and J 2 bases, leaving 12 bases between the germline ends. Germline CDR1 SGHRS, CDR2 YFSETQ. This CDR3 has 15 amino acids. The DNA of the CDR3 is TGCGCCAGCAGCCCGGGGAGTAGCACTAATGAAAAACTGTTTTTT. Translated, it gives CASSPGSSTNEKLFF.

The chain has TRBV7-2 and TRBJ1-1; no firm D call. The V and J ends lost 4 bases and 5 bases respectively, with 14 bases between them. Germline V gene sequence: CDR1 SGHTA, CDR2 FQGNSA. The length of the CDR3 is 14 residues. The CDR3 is CASSSDTSRTEAFF. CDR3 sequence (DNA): TGTGCCAGCAGCTCAGACACCTCCCGGACTGAAGCTTTCTTT.

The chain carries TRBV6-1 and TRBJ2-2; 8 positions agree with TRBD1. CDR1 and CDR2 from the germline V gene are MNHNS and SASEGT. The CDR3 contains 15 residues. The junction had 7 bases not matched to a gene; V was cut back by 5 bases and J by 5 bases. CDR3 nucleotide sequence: TGTGCCAGCAGTTTGCAGGGGGCGGGAACCGGGGAGCTGTTTTTT. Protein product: CASSLQGAGTGELFF.

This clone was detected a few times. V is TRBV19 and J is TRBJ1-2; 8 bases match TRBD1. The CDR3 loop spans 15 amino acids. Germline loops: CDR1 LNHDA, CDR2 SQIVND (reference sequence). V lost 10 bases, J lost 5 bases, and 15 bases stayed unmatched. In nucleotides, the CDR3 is TGTGCCATTATTCGGACAGGGCTCATTCTTTATGGCTACACCTTC. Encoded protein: CAIIRTGLILYGYTF.

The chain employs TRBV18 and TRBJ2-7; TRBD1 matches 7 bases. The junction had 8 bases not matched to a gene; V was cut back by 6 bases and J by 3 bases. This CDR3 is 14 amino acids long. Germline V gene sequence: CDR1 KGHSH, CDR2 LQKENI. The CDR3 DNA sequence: TGTGCCAGCTCGCGACAGGGTTTAGGCTACGAGCAGTACTTC. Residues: CASSRQGLGYEQYF.

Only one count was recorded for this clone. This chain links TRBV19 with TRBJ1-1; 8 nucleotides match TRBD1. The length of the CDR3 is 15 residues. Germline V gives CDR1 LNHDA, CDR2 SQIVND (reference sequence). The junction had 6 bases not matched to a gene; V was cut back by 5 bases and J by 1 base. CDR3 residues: CASSQRDRRNTEAFF. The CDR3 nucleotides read TGTGCCAGTAGTCAGCGGGACAGGAGGAACACTGAAGCTTTCTTT.

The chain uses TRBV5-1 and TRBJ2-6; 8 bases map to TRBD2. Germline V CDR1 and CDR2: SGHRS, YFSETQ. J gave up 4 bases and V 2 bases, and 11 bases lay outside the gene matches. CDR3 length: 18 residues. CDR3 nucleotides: TGCGCCAGCAGCTTCTCGGTGGTAGCGGGATCCGGGGCCAACGTCCTGACTTTC. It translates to CASSFSVVAGSGANVLTF.

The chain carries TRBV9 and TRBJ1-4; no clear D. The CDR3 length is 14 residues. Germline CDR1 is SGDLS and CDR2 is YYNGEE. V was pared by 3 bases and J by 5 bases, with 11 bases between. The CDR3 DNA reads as TGTGCCAGCAGCGCGGATCTCCAAAATGAAAAACTGTTTTTT. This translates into CASSADLQNEKLFF.

The CDR3 region is CASSRDMTKLEAFF. CDR3 DNA sequence: TGTGCCAGCAGCAGGGACATGACCAAATTAGAAGCTTTCTTT. This rearrangement joins TRBV9 to TRBJ1-1, with D maybe TRBD1 (6 bases). Trimming took off 4 bases at V and 8 bases at J, with 18 bases between the two ends. The CDR3 spans 14 residues. Germline CDR1 is SGDLS and CDR2 is YYNGEE. The variable domain in full, with the rest retrieved from reference TRBV9 and TRBJ1-1, is DSGVTQTPKHLITATGQRVTLRCSPRSGDLSVYWYQQSLDQGLQFLIQYYNGEERAKGNILERFSAQQFPDLHSELNLSSLELGDSALYFCASSRDMTKLEAFFGQGTRLTVV.

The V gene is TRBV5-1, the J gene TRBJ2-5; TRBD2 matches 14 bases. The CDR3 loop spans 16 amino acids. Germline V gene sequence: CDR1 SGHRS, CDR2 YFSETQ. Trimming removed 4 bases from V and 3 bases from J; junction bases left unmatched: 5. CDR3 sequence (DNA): TGCGCCAGCAGCGTTAGGGGACTAGCGGGAGAAGAGACCCAGTACTTC. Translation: CASSVRGLAGEETQYF.

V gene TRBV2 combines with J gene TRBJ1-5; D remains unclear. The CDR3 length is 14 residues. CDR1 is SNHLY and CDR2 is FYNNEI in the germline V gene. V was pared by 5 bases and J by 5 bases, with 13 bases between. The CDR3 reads CASSWENQDQPQHF. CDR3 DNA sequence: TGTGCCAGCAGTTGGGAAAATCAGGATCAGCCCCAGCATTTT.

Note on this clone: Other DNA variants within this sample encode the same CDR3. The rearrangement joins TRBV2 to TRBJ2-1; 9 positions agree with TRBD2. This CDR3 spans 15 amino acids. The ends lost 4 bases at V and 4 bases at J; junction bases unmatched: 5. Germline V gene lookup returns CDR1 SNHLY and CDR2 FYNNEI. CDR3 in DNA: TGTGCCAGCAGTGGGGGGCTAGCGGGATACAATGAGCAGTTCTTC. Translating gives CASSGGLAGYNEQFF.

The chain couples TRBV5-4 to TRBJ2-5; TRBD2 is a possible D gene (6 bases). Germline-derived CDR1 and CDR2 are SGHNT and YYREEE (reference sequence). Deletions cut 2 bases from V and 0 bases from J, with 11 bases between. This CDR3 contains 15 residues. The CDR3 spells CASSFGGINQETQYF. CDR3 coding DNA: TGTGCCAGCAGCTTCGGCGGGATCAACCAAGAGACCCAGTACTTC.

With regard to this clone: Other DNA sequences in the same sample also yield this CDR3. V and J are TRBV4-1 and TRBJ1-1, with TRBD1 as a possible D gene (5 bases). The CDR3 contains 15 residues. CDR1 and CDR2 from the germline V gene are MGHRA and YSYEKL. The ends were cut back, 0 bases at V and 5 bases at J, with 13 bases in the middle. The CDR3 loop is CASSQDEARGTEAFF. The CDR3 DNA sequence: TGCGCCAGCAGCCAAGATGAGGCGCGGGGGACTGAAGCTTTCTTT.

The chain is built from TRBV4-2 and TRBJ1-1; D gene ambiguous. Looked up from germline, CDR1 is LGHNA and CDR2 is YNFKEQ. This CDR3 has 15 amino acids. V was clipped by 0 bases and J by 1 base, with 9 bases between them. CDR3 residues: CASSQDKITNTEAFF. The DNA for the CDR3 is TGTGCCAGCAGCCAAGATAAAATCACGAACACTGAAGCTTTCTTT.

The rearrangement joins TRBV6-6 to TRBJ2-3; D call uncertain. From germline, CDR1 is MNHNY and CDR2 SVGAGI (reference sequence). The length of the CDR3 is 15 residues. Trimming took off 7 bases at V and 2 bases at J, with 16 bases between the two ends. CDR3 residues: CASNSRVTPTDTQYF. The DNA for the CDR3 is TGTGCCAGCAATTCCCGGGTCACCCCCACAGATACGCAGTATTTT.

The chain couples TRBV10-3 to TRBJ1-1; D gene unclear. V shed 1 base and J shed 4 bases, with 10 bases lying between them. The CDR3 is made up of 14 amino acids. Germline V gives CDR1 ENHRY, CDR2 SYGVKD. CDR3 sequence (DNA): TGTGCCATCAGTGAGTACCGGACGGGCACTGAAGCTTTCTTT. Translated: CAISEYRTGTEAFF.

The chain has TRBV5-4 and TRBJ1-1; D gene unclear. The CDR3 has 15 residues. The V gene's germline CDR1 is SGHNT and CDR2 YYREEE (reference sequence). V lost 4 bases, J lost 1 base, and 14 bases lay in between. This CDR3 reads CASSDDTNWNTEAFF. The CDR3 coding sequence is TGTGCCAGCAGCGACGACACGAACTGGAACACTGAAGCTTTCTTT.

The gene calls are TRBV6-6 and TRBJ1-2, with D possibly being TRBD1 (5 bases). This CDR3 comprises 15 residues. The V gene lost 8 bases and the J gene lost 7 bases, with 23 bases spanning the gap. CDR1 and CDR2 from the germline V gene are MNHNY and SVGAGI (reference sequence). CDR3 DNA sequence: TGTGCCAGCCATACTTCGGCCATCCTTGGGGGTGGCTACACCTTC. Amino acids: CASHTSAILGGGYTF.

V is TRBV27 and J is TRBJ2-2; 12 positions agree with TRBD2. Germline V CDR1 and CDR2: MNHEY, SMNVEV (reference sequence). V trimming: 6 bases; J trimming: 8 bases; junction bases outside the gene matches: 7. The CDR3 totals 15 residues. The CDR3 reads CASRGGLAGRGELFF. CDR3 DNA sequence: TGTGCCAGCAGGGGGGGACTAGCGGGTCGTGGGGAGCTGTTTTTT.

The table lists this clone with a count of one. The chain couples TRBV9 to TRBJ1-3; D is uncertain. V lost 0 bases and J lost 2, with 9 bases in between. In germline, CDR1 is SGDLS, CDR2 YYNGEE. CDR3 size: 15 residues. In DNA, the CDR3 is TGTGCCAGCAGCGTAGACGAGCGGGCTGGAAACACCATATATTTT. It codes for CASSVDERAGNTIYF.

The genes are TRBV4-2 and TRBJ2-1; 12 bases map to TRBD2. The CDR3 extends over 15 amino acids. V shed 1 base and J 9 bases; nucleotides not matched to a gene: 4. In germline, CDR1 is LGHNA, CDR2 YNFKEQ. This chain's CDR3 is CASSQGLAGAGEQFF. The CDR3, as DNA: TGTGCCAGCAGCCAAGGACTAGCGGGAGCGGGTGAGCAGTTCTTC.

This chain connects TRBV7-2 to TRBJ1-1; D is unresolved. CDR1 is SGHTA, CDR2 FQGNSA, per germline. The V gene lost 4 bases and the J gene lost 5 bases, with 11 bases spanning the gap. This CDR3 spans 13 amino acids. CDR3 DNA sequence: TGTGCCAGCAGCTCATCCGATACTACTGAAGCTTTCTTT. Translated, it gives CASSSSDTTEAFF. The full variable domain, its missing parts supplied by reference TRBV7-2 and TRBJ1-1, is GAGVSQSPSNKVTEKGKDVELRCDPISGHTALYWYRQSLGQGLEFLIYFQGNSAPDKSGLPSDRFSAERTGGSVSTLTIQRTQQEDSAVYLCASSSSDTTEAFFGQGTRLTVV.

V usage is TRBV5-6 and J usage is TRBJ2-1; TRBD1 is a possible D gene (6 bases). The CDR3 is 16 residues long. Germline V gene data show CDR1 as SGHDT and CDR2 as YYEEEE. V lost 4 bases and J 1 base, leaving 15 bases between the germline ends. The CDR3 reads CASSAGTGSSYNEQFF. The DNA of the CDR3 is TGTGCCAGCAGCGCCGGAACAGGGTCGTCCTACAATGAGCAGTTCTTC.

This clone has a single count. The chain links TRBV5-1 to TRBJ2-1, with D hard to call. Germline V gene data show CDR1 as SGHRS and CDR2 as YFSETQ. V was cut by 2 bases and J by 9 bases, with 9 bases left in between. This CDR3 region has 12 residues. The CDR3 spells CASSLVDGEQFF. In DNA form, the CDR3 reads TGCGCCAGCAGCTTAGTCGACGGTGAGCAGTTCTTC.